The rows below give T cell receptor beta chains drawn from one sample of a study of T cells expressing NK-cell markers. TCRdb reprocessed the 5' RACE reads and stores each CDR3 protein as one record, lacking DNA. This sample's table has about 460,000 distinct CDR3 sequences. Sequenced input: blood T cells: a sorted CD56 or NKG2C T cell subset, CD4+ or CD8+ T cells, or bulk PBMC T cells (not recorded which). These receptors all stem from a woman between 45 and 60 years old in good health. The CDR3 runs from the conserved cysteine through the conserved F or W. The order of the fields is V gene, J gene, CDR3 protein.

v_gene: TRBV20-1
j_gene: TRBJ1-6
CDR3aa: CSARDQGNSPLHF

v_gene: TRBV18
j_gene: TRBJ1-1
CDR3aa: CASSPSNLGEAFF

v_gene: TRBV6-2/TRBV6-3
j_gene: TRBJ1-1
CDR3aa: CASSYDRARTEAFF

v_gene: TRBV6-1
j_gene: TRBJ1-4
CDR3aa: CASSISQGRTNEKLFF

v_gene: TRBV12-3/TRBV12-4
j_gene: TRBJ2-1
CDR3aa: CASSLENLYNEQFF

v_gene: TRBV24-1
j_gene: TRBJ2-2
CDR3aa: CATSDRTSGSWTGELFF

v_gene: TRBV4-1
j_gene: TRBJ2-3
CDR3aa: CASSQGPTSVTDTQYF

v_gene: TRBV29-1
j_gene: TRBJ2-5
CDR3aa: CSVELSQETQYF

v_gene: TRBV6-5
j_gene: TRBJ2-6
CDR3aa: CASRGQGTSSGANVLTF

v_gene: TRBV4-1
j_gene: TRBJ1-6
CDR3aa: CASGQGASRGNSPLHF

v_gene: TRBV6-6
j_gene: TRBJ2-3
CDR3aa: CASSYGRLAGGDTQYF

v_gene: TRBV4-1
j_gene: TRBJ2-1
CDR3aa: CASSPPVATGRYNEQFF

v_gene: TRBV2
j_gene: TRBJ2-1
CDR3aa: CASRPGRGSYNEQFF

v_gene: TRBV3-1
j_gene: TRBJ2-5
CDR3aa: CASSQVAGGPQETQYF

v_gene: TRBV6-6
j_gene: TRBJ2-5
CDR3aa: CASSYPGERQRVTQYF

v_gene: TRBV6-5
j_gene: TRBJ2-2
CDR3aa: CASSYEGTKHTGELFF

v_gene: TRBV20-1
j_gene: TRBJ1-1
CDR3aa: CSANKGLQNTEAFF

v_gene: TRBV5-1
j_gene: TRBJ2-7
CDR3aa: CASSLEVPYEQYF

v_gene: TRBV12-3/TRBV12-4
j_gene: TRBJ1-1
CDR3aa: CASSLALPGTGAATEAFF

v_gene: TRBV29-1
j_gene: TRBJ2-1
CDR3aa: CSVEGLRVIYNEQFF

v_gene: TRBV12-3/TRBV12-4
j_gene: TRBJ2-1
CDR3aa: CASSSTGGPTSSYNEQFF

v_gene: TRBV2
j_gene: TRBJ2-1
CDR3aa: CASSRDRFYNEQFF

v_gene: TRBV6-2/TRBV6-3
j_gene: TRBJ2-1
CDR3aa: CATSPSGSFGSEQFF

v_gene: TRBV6-6
j_gene: TRBJ2-1
CDR3aa: CASSYETGHGEQFF

v_gene: TRBV12-3/TRBV12-4
j_gene: TRBJ2-1
CDR3aa: CATHAQGLYNEQFF

v_gene: TRBV7-8
j_gene: TRBJ1-5
CDR3aa: CASSLRRTRAQPQHF

v_gene: TRBV3-1
j_gene: TRBJ2-4
CDR3aa: CASSQGMNIQYF

v_gene: TRBV10-3
j_gene: TRBJ1-1
CDR3aa: CAIRLTGRGNTEAFF

v_gene: TRBV29-1
j_gene: TRBJ1-1
CDR3aa: CSVEGGTLQAFF

v_gene: TRBV14
j_gene: TRBJ2-1
CDR3aa: CASSQAGTGGLNEQFF

v_gene: TRBV29-1
j_gene: TRBJ1-1
CDR3aa: CSVTRGGVYTEAFF

v_gene: TRBV11-2
j_gene: TRBJ2-1
CDR3aa: CASSTSGSGSYNEQFF

v_gene: TRBV7-6
j_gene: TRBJ2-3
CDR3aa: CASTIQGPDTQYF

v_gene: TRBV20-1
j_gene: TRBJ2-2
CDR3aa: CSAREAGQTLTGELFF

v_gene: TRBV12-3/TRBV12-4
j_gene: TRBJ2-2
CDR3aa: CASSTSGRTGELFF

v_gene: TRBV20-1
j_gene: TRBJ2-1
CDR3aa: CSAGRDASNEQFF

v_gene: TRBV6-5
j_gene: TRBJ1-5
CDR3aa: CASRPTRTGGEPQHF

v_gene: TRBV12-3/TRBV12-4
j_gene: TRBJ2-1
CDR3aa: CASSQDTIRLHEQFF

v_gene: TRBV20-1
j_gene: TRBJ2-5
CDR3aa: CSARSKLAGGQETQYF

v_gene: TRBV6-5
j_gene: TRBJ1-1
CDR3aa: CASSYLSSGGRGTEAFF

v_gene: TRBV6-1
j_gene: TRBJ2-7
CDR3aa: CASSAVYVNYEQYF

v_gene: TRBV12-3/TRBV12-4
j_gene: TRBJ2-1
CDR3aa: CASSFEMGTHNEQFF

v_gene: TRBV5-1
j_gene: TRBJ1-2
CDR3aa: CASSPGGFWGYTF

v_gene: TRBV12-3/TRBV12-4
j_gene: TRBJ2-1
CDR3aa: CASSLGGGRAIEQFF

v_gene: TRBV9
j_gene: TRBJ2-3
CDR3aa: CASSGTSGSWADTQYF

v_gene: TRBV11-2
j_gene: TRBJ2-1
CDR3aa: CASSPLSSYNEQFF

v_gene: TRBV10-3
j_gene: TRBJ2-5
CDR3aa: CAISESGTSETQYF

v_gene: TRBV12-3/TRBV12-4
j_gene: TRBJ2-5
CDR3aa: CASNLDGETQYF

v_gene: TRBV4-1
j_gene: TRBJ2-3
CDR3aa: CASSNGLAGPDTQYF

v_gene: TRBV5-1
j_gene: TRBJ2-3
CDR3aa: CASSHRAISSTDTQYF

v_gene: TRBV10-3
j_gene: TRBJ2-5
CDR3aa: CAIKTNAETQYF

v_gene: TRBV12-3/TRBV12-4
j_gene: TRBJ2-3
CDR3aa: CASSADSGGHSQYF

v_gene: TRBV7-8
j_gene: TRBJ1-4
CDR3aa: CASSLRLRGKGEKLFF

v_gene: TRBV3-1
j_gene: TRBJ2-3
CDR3aa: CASSQEGISDTQYF

v_gene: TRBV20-1
j_gene: TRBJ2-3
CDR3aa: CSARDEAGARPDTQYF